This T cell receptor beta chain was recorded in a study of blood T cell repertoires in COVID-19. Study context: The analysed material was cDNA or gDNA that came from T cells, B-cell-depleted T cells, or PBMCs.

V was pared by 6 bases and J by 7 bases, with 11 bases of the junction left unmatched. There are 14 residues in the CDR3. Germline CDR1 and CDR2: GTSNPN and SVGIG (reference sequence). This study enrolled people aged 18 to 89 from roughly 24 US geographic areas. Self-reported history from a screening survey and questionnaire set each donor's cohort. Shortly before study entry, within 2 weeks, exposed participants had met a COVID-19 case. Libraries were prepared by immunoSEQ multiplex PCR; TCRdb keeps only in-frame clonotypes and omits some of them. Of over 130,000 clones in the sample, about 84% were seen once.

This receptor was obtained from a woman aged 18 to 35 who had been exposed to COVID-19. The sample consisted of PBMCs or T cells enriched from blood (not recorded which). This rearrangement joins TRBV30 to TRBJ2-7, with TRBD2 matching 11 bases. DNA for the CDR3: TGTGCCTGCCACAGACTAGCGGGATTGGGGGAGCAGTACTTC. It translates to CACHRLAGLGEQYF.